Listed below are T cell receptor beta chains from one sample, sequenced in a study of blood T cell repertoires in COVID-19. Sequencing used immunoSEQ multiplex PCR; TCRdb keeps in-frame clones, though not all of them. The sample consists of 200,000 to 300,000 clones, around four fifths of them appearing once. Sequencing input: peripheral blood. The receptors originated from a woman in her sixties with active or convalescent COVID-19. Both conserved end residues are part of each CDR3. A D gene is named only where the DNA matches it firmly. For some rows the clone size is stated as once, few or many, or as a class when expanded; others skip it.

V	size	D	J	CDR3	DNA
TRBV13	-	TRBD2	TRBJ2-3	CASSPSFGLAGDSTQYF	TGTGCCAGCAGCCCAAGTTTTGGACTAGCGGGAGATAGTACGCAGTATTTT
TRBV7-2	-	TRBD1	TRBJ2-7	CASSLGQGHEQYF	TGTGCCAGCAGTCTCGGACAGGGCCACGAGCAGTACTTC
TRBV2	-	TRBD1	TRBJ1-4	CASMGDRGLSNEKLFF	TGTGCCAGCATGGGGGACAGGGGGCTTTCTAATGAAAAACTGTTTTTT
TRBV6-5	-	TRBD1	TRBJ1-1	CASSPLTGPDTEAFF	TGTGCCAGCAGTCCTTTGACAGGGCCGGACACTGAAGCTTTCTTT
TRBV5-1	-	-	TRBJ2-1	CASTRRSSYNEQFF	TGCGCCAGCACCCGCCGGAGCTCCTACAATGAGCAGTTCTTC
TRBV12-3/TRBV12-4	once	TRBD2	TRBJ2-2	CASKTSPSGELFF	TGTGCCAGCAAGACTAGCCCGTCTGGGGAGCTGTTTTTT
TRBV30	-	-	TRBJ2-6	CAWSVGGSSGANVLTF	TGTGCCTGGAGTGTTGGCGGATCCTCTGGGGCCAACGTCCTGACTTTC
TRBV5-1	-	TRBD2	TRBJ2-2	CASSLDMTSGYTGELFF	TGCGCCAGCAGCTTGGACATGACTAGCGGATACACCGGGGAGCTGTTTTTT
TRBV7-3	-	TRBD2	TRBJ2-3	CASSLQAGGVDTQYF	TGTGCCAGCAGCTTACAAGCGGGAGGGGTAGATACGCAGTATTTT
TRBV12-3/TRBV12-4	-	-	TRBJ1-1	CASSHNRVEAFF	TGTGCCAGCAGTCACAACAGGGTTGAAGCTTTCTTT
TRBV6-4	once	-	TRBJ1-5	CASSVGPNQPQHF	TGTGCCAGCAGTGTGGGGCCTAATCAGCCCCAGCATTTT
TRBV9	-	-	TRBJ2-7	CASSATPRGEQYF	TGTGCCAGCAGCGCCACACCCCGCGGCGAGCAGTACTTC
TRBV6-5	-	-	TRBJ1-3	CASRTVNSGNTIYF	TGTGCCAGCAGGACAGTTAACTCTGGAAACACCATATATTTT
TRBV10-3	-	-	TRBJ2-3	CAIRLGLDPSDTQYF	TGTGCCATCAGGCTCGGACTTGACCCATCAGATACGCAGTATTTT
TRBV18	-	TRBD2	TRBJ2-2	CASSPGLAGGSGELFF	TGTGCCAGCTCACCAGGACTAGCGGGAGGTTCCGGGGAGCTGTTTTTT
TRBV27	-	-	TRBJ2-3	CASRPVGAASTDTQYF	TGTGCCAGCAGGCCCGTGGGAGCAGCTAGCACAGATACGCAGTATTTT
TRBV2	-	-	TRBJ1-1	CASSVGGEWTEAFF	TGTGCCAGCAGTGTGGGGGGGGAGTGGACTGAAGCTTTCTTT
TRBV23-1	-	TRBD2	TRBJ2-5	CARGPGGLEETQYF	TGCGCCAGGGGGCCGGGAGGCTTGGAAGAGACCCAGTACTTC
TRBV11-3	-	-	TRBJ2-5	CASSPLMDREETQYF	TGTGCCAGCAGCCCTCTTATGGACAGAGAAGAGACCCAGTACTTC
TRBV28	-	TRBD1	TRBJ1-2	CASSSGTAYGYTF	TGTGCCAGCAGCTCTGGGACAGCCTATGGCTACACCTTC
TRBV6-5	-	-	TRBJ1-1	CASTWTVQRNTEAFF	TGTGCCAGCACTTGGACAGTCCAGCGGAACACTGAAGCTTTCTTT
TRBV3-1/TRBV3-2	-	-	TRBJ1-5	CASSPGDNQPQHF	TGTGCCAGCAGCCCCGGAGACAATCAGCCCCAGCATTTT
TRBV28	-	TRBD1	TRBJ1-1	CASREPGQGREAFF	TGTGCCAGCAGGGAGCCGGGACAGGGGAGAGAAGCTTTCTTT
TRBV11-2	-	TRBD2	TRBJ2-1	CTIAGLIGDEQFF	TGTACGATAGCGGGGCTTATTGGGGATGAGCAGTTCTTC
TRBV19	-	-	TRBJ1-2	CASSIEGRGRGYTF	TGTGCCAGTAGTATAGAGGGCAGGGGCCGTGGCTACACCTTC
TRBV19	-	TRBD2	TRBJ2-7	CASSIGPGLAGVEQYF	TGTGCCAGTAGTATAGGTCCGGGACTAGCGGGAGTCGAGCAGTACTTC
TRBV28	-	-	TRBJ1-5	CASRTGNQPQHF	TGTGCCAGCAGGACAGGCAATCAGCCCCAGCATTTT
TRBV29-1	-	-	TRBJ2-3	CSVDLGGALDTQYF	TGCAGCGTTGACCTTGGGGGGGCTTTAGATACGCAGTATTTT
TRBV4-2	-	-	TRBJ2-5	CASSKSPSETQYF	TGTGCCAGCAGCAAAAGCCCCTCGGAGACCCAGTACTTC
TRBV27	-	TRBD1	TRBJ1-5	CASSLTGRDQPQHF	TGTGCCAGCAGTTTGACAGGGCGGGATCAGCCCCAGCATTTT
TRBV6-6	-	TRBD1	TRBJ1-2	CASSRDRGYGYTF	TGTGCCAGCAGTAGAGACAGGGGGTATGGCTACACCTTC